The clone carrying this T cell receptor (beta chain) was seen only a few times. Antigen specificity is unknown. Germline CDR1 is SGHRS and CDR2 is YFSETQ. The CDR3 has 14 amino acids. V shed 4 bases, J shed 2 bases, and the junction held 5 bases outside the gene matches. The data originate from a study of radiotherapy plus CTLA-4 blockade in lung cancer. Across the whole study: With 30% to 40% of patients having disease control, objective responses were seen in roughly 18%. Study findings and constraints: Blood-borne expansion of tumor-derived TCR clones followed radiotherapy plus ipilimumab. Together with interferon-beta, which increased in serum after radiation, early dynamic changes in blood T cell clones were reportedly the best predictors of response.

Using immunoSEQ multiplex PCR, the repertoire was profiled, and TCRdb retains in-frame clones only, with some absent. Of tens of thousands of clones listed, more than 70% are singletons. With ipilimumab providing CTLA-4 blockade, focal radiation was administered to patients who had chemo-refractory metastatic non-small-cell lung cancer. The chain joins TRBV5-1 to TRBJ1-1, with TRBD1 matching over 7 bases. This specimen consisted of peripheral blood, obtained from a patient treated with radiotherapy plus ipilimumab. The receptor's source is a human donor with non-small cell lung cancer whose response to radiotherapy plus ipilimumab could not be evaluated. Some clones in this sample may be carry-over from other donors' samples. The CDR3 DNA is TGCGCCAGCAGCGAACAGGGGACTAACACTGAAGCTTTCTTT. Residues: CASSEQGTNTEAFF.